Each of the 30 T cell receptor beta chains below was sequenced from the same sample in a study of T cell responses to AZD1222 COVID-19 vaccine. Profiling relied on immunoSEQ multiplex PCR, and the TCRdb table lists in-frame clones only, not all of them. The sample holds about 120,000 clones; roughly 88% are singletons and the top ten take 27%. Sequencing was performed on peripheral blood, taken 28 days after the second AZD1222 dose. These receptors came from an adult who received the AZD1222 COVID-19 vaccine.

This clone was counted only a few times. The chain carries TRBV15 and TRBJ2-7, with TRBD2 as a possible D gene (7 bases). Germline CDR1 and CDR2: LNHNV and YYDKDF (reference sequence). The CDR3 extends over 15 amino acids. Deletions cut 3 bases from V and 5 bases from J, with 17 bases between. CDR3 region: CATSRDPGGQNEQYF. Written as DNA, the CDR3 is TGTGCCACCAGCAGGGATCCCGGGGGGCAAAACGAGCAGTACTTC.

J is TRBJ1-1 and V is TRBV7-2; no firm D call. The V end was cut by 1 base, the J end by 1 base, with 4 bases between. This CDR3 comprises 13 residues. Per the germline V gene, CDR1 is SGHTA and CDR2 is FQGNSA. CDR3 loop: CASSLGQNTEAFF. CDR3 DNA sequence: TGTGCCAGCAGCTTAGGACAGAACACTGAAGCTTTCTTT.

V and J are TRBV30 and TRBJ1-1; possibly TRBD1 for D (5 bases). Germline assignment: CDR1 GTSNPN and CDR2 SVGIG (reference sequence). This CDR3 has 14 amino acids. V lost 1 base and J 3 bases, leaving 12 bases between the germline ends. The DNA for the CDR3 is TGTGCCTGGAGTGGGAAGGGGCCCGACACTGAAGCTTTCTTT. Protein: CAWSGKGPDTEAFF.

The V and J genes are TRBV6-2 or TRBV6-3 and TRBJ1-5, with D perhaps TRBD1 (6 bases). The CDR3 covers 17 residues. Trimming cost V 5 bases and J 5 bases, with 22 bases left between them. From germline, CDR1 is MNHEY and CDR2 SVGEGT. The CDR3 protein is CASSLMGGPTGHQPQHF. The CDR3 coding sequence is TGTGCCAGCAGTCTGATGGGAGGACCCACAGGGCATCAGCCCCAGCATTTT.

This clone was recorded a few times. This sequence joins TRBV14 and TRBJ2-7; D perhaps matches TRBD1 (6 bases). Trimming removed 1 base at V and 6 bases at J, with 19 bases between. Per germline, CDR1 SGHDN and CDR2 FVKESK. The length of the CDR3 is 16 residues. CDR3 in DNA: TGTGCCAGCAGCCAAGGGGGCTGGGGGACACTTAGCGAGCAGTACTTC. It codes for CASSQGGWGTLSEQYF.

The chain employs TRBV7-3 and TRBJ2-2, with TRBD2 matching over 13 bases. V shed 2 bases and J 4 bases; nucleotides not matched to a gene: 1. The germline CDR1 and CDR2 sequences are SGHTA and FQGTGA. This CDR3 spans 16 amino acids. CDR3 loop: CASSLGTSGATGELFF. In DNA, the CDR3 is TGTGCCAGCAGCTTAGGGACTAGCGGGGCCACCGGGGAGCTGTTTTTT.

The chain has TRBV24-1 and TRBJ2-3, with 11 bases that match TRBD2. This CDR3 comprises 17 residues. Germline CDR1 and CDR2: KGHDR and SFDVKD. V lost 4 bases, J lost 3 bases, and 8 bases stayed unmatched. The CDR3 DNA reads TGTGCCACCAGTGACTACGGGACTAGCGGACTAACAGATACGCAGTATTTT. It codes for CATSDYGTSGLTDTQYF.

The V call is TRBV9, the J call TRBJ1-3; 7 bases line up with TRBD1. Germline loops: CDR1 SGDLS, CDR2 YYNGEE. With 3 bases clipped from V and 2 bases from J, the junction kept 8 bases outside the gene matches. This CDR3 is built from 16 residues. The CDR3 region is CASSATQGTTGNTIYF. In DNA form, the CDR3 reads TGTGCCAGCAGCGCAACACAGGGGACGACTGGAAACACCATATATTTT.

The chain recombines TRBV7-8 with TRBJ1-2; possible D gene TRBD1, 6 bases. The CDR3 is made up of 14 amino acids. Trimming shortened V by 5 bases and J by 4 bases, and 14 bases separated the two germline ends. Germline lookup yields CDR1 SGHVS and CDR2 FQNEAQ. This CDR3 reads CASSVRGAGYGYTF. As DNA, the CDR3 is TGTGCCAGCAGCGTCCGGGGGGCGGGCTATGGCTACACCTTC.

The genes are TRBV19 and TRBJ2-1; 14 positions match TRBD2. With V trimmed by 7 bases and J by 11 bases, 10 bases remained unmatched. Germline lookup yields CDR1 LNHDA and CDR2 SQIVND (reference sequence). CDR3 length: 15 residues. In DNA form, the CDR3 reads TGTGCCAGTAATCCGACTAGCGGGGGGGCCAGTCAGCAGTTCTTC. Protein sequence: CASNPTSGGASQQFF. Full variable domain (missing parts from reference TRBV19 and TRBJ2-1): DGGITQSPKYLFRKEGQNVTLSCEQNLNHDAMYWYRQDPGQGLRLIYYSQIVNDFQKGDIAEGYSVSREKKESFPLTVTSAQKNPTAFYLCASNPTSGGASQQFFGPGTRLTVL.

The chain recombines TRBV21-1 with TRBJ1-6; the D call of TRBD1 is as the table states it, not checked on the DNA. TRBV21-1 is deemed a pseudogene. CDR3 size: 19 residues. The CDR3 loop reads CASSKVGARPPGPDSPLHF. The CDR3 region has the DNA TGTGCCAGCAGCAAGGTAGGGGCTCGGCCCCCCGGACCAGATTCACCCCTCCACTTT.

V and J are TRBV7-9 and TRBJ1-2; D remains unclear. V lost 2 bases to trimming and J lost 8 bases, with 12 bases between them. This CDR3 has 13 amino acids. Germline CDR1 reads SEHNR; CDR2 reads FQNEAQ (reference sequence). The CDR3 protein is CASSLNPPFGYTF. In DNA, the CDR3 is TGTGCCAGCAGCTTAAACCCCCCCTTCGGCTACACCTTC.

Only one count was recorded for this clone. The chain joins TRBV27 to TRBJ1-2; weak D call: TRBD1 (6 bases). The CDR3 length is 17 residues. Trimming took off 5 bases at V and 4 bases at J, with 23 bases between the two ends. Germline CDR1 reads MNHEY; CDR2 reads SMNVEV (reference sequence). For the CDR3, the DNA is TGTGCCAGCAGTCACCGGGACATTAAAGGGTTGGTCTATGGCTACACCTTC. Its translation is CASSHRDIKGLVYGYTF.

CDR3 region: CASTGGGTAVYEQYF. The CDR3 coding sequence is TGTGCCAGCACAGGGGGAGGGACAGCCGTCTACGAGCAGTACTTC. The chain recombines TRBV28 with TRBJ2-7; D could derive from TRBD1 or TRBD2 (7 bases each). This CDR3 spans 15 amino acids. Per germline, CDR1 MDHEN and CDR2 SYDVKM. The ends were cut back, 7 bases at V and 3 bases at J, with 19 bases in the middle.

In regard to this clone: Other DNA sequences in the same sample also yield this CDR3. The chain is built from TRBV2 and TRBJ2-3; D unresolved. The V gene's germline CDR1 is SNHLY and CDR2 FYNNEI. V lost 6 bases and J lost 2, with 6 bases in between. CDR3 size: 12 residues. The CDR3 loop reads CASRADTDTQYF. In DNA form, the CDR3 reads TGTGCCAGCAGGGCTGACACAGATACGCAGTATTTT. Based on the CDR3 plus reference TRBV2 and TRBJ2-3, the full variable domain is EPEVTQTPSHQVTQMGQEVILRCVPISNHLYFYWYRQILGQKVEFLVSFYNNEISEKSEIFDDQFSVERPDGSNFTLKIRSTKLEDSAMYFCASRADTDTQYFGPGTRLTVL.

This CDR3 is CASSLEGGQLNEQFF. Written as DNA, the CDR3 is TGTGCCAGCAGCTTGGAGGGGGGCCAGCTCAATGAGCAGTTCTTC. The rearrangement links TRBV5-6 to TRBJ2-1; D tentatively fits TRBD1 or TRBD2 (6 bases each). This CDR3 region has 15 residues. V lost 0 bases to trimming and J lost 6 bases, with 13 bases between them. Germline V CDR1 and CDR2: SGHDT, YYEEEE.

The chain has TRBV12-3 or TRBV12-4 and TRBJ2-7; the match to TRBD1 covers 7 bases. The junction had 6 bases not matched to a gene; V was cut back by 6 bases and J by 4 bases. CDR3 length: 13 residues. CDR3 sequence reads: CASRRDRMYEQYF. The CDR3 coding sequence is TGTGCCAGCAGGAGGGACAGAATGTACGAGCAGTACTTC.

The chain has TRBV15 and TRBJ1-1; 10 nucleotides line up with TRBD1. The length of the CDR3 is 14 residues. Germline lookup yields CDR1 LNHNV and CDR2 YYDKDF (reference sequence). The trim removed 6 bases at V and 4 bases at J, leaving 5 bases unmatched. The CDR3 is CATRETGGITEAFF. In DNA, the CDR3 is TGTGCCACCAGGGAGACAGGGGGCATCACTGAAGCTTTCTTT.

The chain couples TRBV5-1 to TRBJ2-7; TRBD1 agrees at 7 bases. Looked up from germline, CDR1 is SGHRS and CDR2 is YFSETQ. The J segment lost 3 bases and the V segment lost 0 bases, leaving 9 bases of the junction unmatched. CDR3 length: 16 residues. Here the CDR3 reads CASSLAPQGNVYEQYF. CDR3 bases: TGCGCCAGCAGCTTGGCCCCACAGGGGAACGTCTACGAGCAGTACTTC.

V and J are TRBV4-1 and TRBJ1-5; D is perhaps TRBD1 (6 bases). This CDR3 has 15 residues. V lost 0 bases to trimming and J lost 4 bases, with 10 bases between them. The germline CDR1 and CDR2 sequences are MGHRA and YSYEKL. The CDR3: CASSQELRGNQPQHF. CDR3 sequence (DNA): TGCGCCAGCAGCCAAGAGCTCAGGGGAAATCAGCCCCAGCATTTT.

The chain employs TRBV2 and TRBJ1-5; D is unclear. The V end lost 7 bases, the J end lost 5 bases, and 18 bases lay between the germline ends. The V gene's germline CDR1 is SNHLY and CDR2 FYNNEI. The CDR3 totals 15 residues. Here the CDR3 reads CASTVWGGGDQPQHF. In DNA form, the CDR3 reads TGTGCCAGCACCGTGTGGGGTGGAGGTGATCAGCCCCAGCATTTT.

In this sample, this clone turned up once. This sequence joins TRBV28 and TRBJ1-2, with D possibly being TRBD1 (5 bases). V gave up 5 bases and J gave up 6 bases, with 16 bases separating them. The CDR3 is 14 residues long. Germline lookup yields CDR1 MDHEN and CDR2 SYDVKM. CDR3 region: CASSLQGVRHGYTF. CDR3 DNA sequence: TGTGCCAGCAGTCTCCAAGGGGTCCGGCATGGCTACACCTTC.

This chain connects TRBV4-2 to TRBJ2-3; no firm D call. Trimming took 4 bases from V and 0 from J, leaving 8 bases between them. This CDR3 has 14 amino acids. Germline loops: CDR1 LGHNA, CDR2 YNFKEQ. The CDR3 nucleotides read TGTGCCAGCAGCCGAGTGACTAGCACAGATACGCAGTATTTT. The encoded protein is CASSRVTSTDTQYF.

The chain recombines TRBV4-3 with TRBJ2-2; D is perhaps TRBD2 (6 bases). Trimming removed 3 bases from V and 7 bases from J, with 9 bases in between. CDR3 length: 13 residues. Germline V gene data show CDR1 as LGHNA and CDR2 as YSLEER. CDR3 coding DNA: TGCGCCAGCAGCCAGGAGGGGTACGGGGAGCTGTTTTTT. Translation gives CASSQEGYGELFF.

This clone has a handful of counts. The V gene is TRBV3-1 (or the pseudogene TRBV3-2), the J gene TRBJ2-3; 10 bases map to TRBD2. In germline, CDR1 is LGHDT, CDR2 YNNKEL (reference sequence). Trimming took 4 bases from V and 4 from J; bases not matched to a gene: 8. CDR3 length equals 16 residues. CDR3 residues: CASSPPGLASADTQYF. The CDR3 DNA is TGTGCCAGCAGCCCACCGGGACTAGCGTCTGCAGATACGCAGTATTTT.

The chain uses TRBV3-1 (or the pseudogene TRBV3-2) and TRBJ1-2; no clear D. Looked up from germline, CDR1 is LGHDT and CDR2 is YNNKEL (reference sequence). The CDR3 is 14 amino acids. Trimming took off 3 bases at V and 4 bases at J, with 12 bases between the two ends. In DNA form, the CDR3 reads TGTGCCAGCAGCCAGCATGGGAAAACCTATGGCTACACCTTC. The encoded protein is CASSQHGKTYGYTF.

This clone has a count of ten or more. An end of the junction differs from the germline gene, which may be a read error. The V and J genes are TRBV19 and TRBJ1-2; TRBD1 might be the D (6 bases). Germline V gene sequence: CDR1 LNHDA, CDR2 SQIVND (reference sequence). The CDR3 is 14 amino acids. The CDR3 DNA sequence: TGTGCCAGCAGTAGGGGGGCGACTAACTATGGCTACACCTTC. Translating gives CASSRGATNYGYTF.

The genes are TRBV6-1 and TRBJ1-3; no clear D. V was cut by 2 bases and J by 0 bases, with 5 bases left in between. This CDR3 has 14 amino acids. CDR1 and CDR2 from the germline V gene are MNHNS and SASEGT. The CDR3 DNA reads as TGTGCCAGCAGTGAAAGACACTCTGGAAACACCATATATTTT. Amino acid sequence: CASSERHSGNTIYF.

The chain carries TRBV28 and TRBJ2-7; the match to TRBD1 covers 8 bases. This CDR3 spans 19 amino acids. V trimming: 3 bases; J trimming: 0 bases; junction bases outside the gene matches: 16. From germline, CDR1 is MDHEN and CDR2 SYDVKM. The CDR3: CASSFIIGQGLNFSYEQYF. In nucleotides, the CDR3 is TGTGCCAGCAGTTTTATTATCGGACAGGGCCTTAATTTCTCCTACGAGCAGTACTTC.

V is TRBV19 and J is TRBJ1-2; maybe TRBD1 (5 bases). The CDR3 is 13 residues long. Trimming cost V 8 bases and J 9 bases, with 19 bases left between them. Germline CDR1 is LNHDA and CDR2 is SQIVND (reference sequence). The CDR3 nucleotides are TGTGCCAGTGGCTTACGAGGGGTGGTGAGCTACACCTTC. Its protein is CASGLRGVVSYTF.